This T cell receptor (beta chain) was sequenced during a study of blood T cell repertoires in COVID-19. Study-level background: From T cells, B-cell-depleted T cells, or PBMCs came the material, which was cDNA or gDNA.

In the authors' workflow: Researchers report that nucleated cell counts were estimated from reference gene primer amplification. Sequencing was performed with immunoSEQ multiplex PCR; in TCRdb, only in-frame clones are kept and a portion is missing. For V, J and clone size, that table is used; D and trimming come from the DNA. This table has nearly 55,000 clones, about 91% appearing once. V trimming: 3 bases; J trimming: 0 bases; junction bases outside the gene matches: 7. CDR1 is LGHDT and CDR2 is YNNKEL in the germline V gene (reference sequence). CDR3 length: 16 residues. The chain is built from TRBV3-1 (or the pseudogene TRBV3-2) and TRBJ2-7; 8 bases map to TRBD1. This clonotype originated in a woman aged 60-75 years with active or convalescent COVID-19. Sequencing was performed on peripheral blood. The CDR3 region is CASSHHRTGSSYEQYF. Here the CDR3 DNA reads TGTGCCAGCAGCCATCACAGGACAGGGAGCTCCTACGAGCAGTACTTC.